The 21 T cell receptor beta chains below come from one sample, sequenced in a study of blood T cell repertoires in COVID-19. Data came from immunoSEQ multiplex PCR; TCRdb stores just in-frame clones and leaves some out. The table lists a few hundred thousand clones, 65% to 90% of them singletons, with about 3.8% in the top ten. Material for sequencing was PBMCs or T cells enriched from blood (not recorded which). The origin of the receptors is a woman in her forties with acute COVID-19.

This clone occurred once. The V and J genes are TRBV28 and TRBJ2-1, with 11 bases that match TRBD2. The CDR3 consists of 14 residues. The germline CDR1 and CDR2 sequences are MDHEN and SYDVKM. Trimming took 6 bases from V and 8 from J; bases not matched to a gene: 6. CDR3 sequence: CASSAGTSGYEQFF. CDR3 nucleotide sequence: TGTGCCAGCAGCGCCGGGACTAGCGGATATGAGCAGTTCTTC.

This chain uses TRBV7-9 with TRBJ1-2, with TRBD1 matching 8 bases. Unmatched junction bases numbered 8, after V lost 1 base and J lost 4 bases. The CDR3 is 16 amino acids. CDR1 and CDR2 from the germline V gene are SEHNR and FQNEAQ (reference sequence). Written as DNA, the CDR3 is TGTGCCAGCAGCTTAGGGGCAGGGGGCAAACTCTATGGCTACACCTTC. This gives the protein CASSLGAGGKLYGYTF.

This chain links TRBV11-2 with TRBJ2-2; 7 nucleotides match TRBD1. Unmatched junction bases numbered 3, after V lost 5 bases and J lost 9 bases. Germline V gene sequence: CDR1 SGHAT, CDR2 FQNNGV. There are 12 residues in the CDR3. This CDR3 is CASSPDRRELFF. The CDR3 coding sequence is TGTGCCAGCAGCCCGGACAGGAGGGAGCTGTTTTTT.

This clone was detected once. The gene calls are TRBV5-4 and TRBJ2-7; the D gene is possibly TRBD1 (5 bases). This CDR3 comprises 13 residues. V lost 4 bases to trimming and J lost 0 bases, with 8 bases between them. The germline CDR1 and CDR2 sequences are SGHNT and YYREEE (reference sequence). CDR3 sequence reads: CASSPDSSYEQYF. The CDR3 coding sequence is TGTGCCAGCAGCCCCGACAGCTCCTACGAGCAGTACTTC. Using reference TRBV5-4 and TRBJ2-7 for the parts outside the CDR3, the full variable domain is ETGVTQSPTHLIKTRGQQVTLRCSSQSGHNTVSWYQQALGQGPQFIFQYYREEENGRGNFPPRFSGLQFPNYSSELNVNALELDDSALYLCASSPDSSYEQYFGPGTRLTVT.

The chain carries TRBV5-5 and TRBJ2-6; possibly TRBD1 for D (6 bases). Germline CDR1 and CDR2: SGHKS and YYEKEE (reference sequence). There are 15 residues in the CDR3. Trimming stripped 2 bases from V and 2 bases from J, with 8 bases between. The CDR3, as DNA: TGTGCCAGCAGCTTACAGGGCGCTGGGGCCAACGTCCTGACTTTC. It translates to CASSLQGAGANVLTF. Full variable domain (missing parts from reference TRBV5-5 and TRBJ2-6): DAGVTQSPTHLIKTRGQQVTLRCSPISGHKSVSWYQQVLGQGPQFIFQYYEKEERGRGNFPDRFSARQFPNYSSELNVNALLLGDSALYLCASSLQGAGANVLTFGAGSRLTVL.

This chain links TRBV19 with TRBJ1-6; perhaps TRBD1 as D (6 bases). The V end lost 4 bases, the J end lost 3 bases, and 10 bases lay between the germline ends. CDR1 is LNHDA, CDR2 SQIVND, per germline (reference sequence). This CDR3 contains 15 residues. The CDR3 loop is CASSNRDLYNSPLHF. The CDR3 DNA is TGTGCCAGTAGTAACAGGGATCTCTATAATTCACCCCTCCACTTT.

The CDR3 loop is CASSSGNQPQHF. As DNA, the CDR3 is TGTGCCAGCAGCTCGGGCAATCAGCCCCAGCATTTT. The chain combines TRBV7-9 with TRBJ1-5; D gene ambiguous. Germline CDR1 and CDR2: SEHNR and FQNEAQ (reference sequence). Trimming pared 4 bases from V and 2 bases from J, leaving 3 bases between. The CDR3 totals 12 residues.

The chain uses TRBV13 and TRBJ2-3; 9 bases align to TRBD1. The CDR3 consists of 14 residues. V gave up 5 bases and J gave up 5 bases; unmatched junction bases: 5. Germline values: CDR1 PRHDT, CDR2 FYEKMQ (reference sequence). CDR3 amino acids: CASSRDRAKDTQYF. DNA of the CDR3: TGTGCCAGCAGCCGGGACAGGGCTAAAGATACGCAGTATTTT.

The chain is built from TRBV19 and TRBJ1-4; weak D call: TRBD1 (5 bases). CDR3 length: 14 residues. Germline V gene data show CDR1 as LNHDA and CDR2 as SQIVND (reference sequence). The germline V and J ends were trimmed by 8 bases and 2 bases, with 12 bases remaining between them. CDR3 loop: CASLLQGTNEKLFF. CDR3 DNA: TGTGCCAGTCTACTCCAGGGCACTAATGAAAAACTGTTTTTT. Filled out from reference TRBV19 and TRBJ1-4, the complete variable domain reads DGGITQSPKYLFRKEGQNVTLSCEQNLNHDAMYWYRQDPGQGLRLIYYSQIVNDFQKGDIAEGYSVSREKKESFPLTVTSAQKNPTAFYLCASLLQGTNEKLFFGSGTQLSVL.

This sequence joins TRBV18 and TRBJ2-5, with 9 positions matching TRBD1. CDR1 and CDR2 from the germline V gene are KGHSH and LQKENI. J lost 2 bases, V lost 6 bases, and 13 bases had no gene match. The CDR3 extends over 17 amino acids. The CDR3: CASSSGQGIPGQETQYF. For the CDR3, the DNA is TGTGCCAGCTCTTCAGGACAGGGGATACCGGGGCAAGAGACCCAGTACTTC.

The V and J genes are TRBV28 and TRBJ2-1; TRBD1 matches 9 bases. J was trimmed by 3 bases and V by 6 bases; bases with no gene match: 6. Germline CDR1 MDHEN, CDR2 SYDVKM. The length of the CDR3 is 15 residues. CDR3 region: CASSPGTGNYNEQFF. The CDR3 coding sequence is TGTGCCAGCAGCCCCGGGACAGGGAACTACAATGAGCAGTTCTTC.

This clone was picked up a small number of times. Different DNA sequences within this sample yield the same CDR3. This sequence joins TRBV7-2 and TRBJ2-7; 10 nucleotides agree with TRBD2. The junction had 3 bases not matched to a gene; V was cut back by 5 bases and J by 2 bases. The CDR3 has 14 residues. Germline V gives CDR1 SGHTA, CDR2 FQGNSA. This CDR3 reads CASSRTSGTYEQYF. For the CDR3, the DNA is TGTGCCAGCAGCCGGACTAGCGGAACCTACGAGCAGTACTTC.

The rearrangement links TRBV29-1 to TRBJ2-1; the match to TRBD1 covers 10 bases. This CDR3 region has 16 residues. Losses at the gene ends were 0 bases for V and 7 bases for J; bases not matched to a gene: 9. Germline assignment: CDR1 SQVTM and CDR2 ANQGSEA. The CDR3 bases are TGCAGCGTTGAAGATCTTGGGACAGGGGAGTTGAATGAGCAGTTCTTC. Its protein is CSVEDLGTGELNEQFF.

The rearrangement uses TRBV24-1 and TRBJ1-5; D perhaps matches TRBD1 (5 bases). Germline loops: CDR1 KGHDR, CDR2 SFDVKD. Trimming removed 7 bases from V and 8 bases from J, with 11 bases in between. The CDR3 runs to 12 residues. The CDR3 protein is CATSQGPEPQHF. The CDR3 DNA sequence: TGTGCCACCAGCCAGGGTCCAGAGCCCCAGCATTTT.

The chain is built from TRBV20-1 and TRBJ1-1; D unclear. Trimming shortened V by 1 base and J by 10 bases, and 10 bases separated the two germline ends. This CDR3 spans 11 amino acids. CDR1 is DFQATT and CDR2 is SNEGSKA in the germline V gene (reference sequence). CDR3: CSARGEGRAFF. In DNA form, the CDR3 reads TGCAGTGCTAGAGGGGAGGGCAGAGCTTTCTTT.

This chain connects TRBV7-2 to TRBJ2-7, with TRBD2 matching 9 bases. V was clipped by 2 bases and J by 6 bases; unmatched bases: 5. The CDR3 extends over 14 amino acids. Germline values: CDR1 SGHTA, CDR2 FQGNSA. CDR3 sequence (DNA): TGTGCCAGCAGCTTATCTAGCGGGAAACTCGAGCAGTACTTC. Its protein product is CASSLSSGKLEQYF.

This clone showed up many times. The chain combines TRBV3-1 (or the pseudogene TRBV3-2) with TRBJ2-7; D might be TRBD1 (6 bases). The germline V gene has CDR1 LGHDT and CDR2 YNNKEL (reference sequence). Trimming removed 4 bases at V and 5 bases at J, with 18 bases between. The CDR3 length is 15 residues. The CDR3 is CASSLWVDSPHEQYF. The CDR3 nucleotides are TGTGCCAGCAGCCTATGGGTGGACAGTCCCCACGAGCAGTACTTC.

V and J are TRBV19 and TRBJ2-2; 7 bases agree with TRBD1. The CDR3 extends over 16 amino acids. Germline CDR1 LNHDA, CDR2 SQIVND (reference sequence). With V trimmed by 5 bases and J by 1 base, 7 bases remained unmatched. CDR3 loop: CASSVSGTENTGELFF. As DNA, the CDR3 is TGTGCCAGTAGTGTCTCCGGGACAGAGAACACCGGGGAGCTGTTTTTT. The entire variable domain, with the rest obtained from reference TRBV19 and TRBJ2-2, is as follows: DGGITQSPKYLFRKEGQNVTLSCEQNLNHDAMYWYRQDPGQGLRLIYYSQIVNDFQKGDIAEGYSVSREKKESFPLTVTSAQKNPTAFYLCASSVSGTENTGELFFGEGSRLTVL.

V gene TRBV28 combines with J gene TRBJ2-7; 8 bases agree with TRBD2. This CDR3 is built from 13 residues. V shed 8 bases, J shed 3 bases, and the junction held 6 bases outside the gene matches. From germline, CDR1 is MDHEN and CDR2 SYDVKM. DNA of the CDR3: TGTGCCAGCGGAAGCGGGAGAAGCTACGAGCAGTACTTC. This gives the protein CASGSGRSYEQYF.

This CDR3 reads CASSVGVGSGEETQYF. Written as DNA, the CDR3 is TGTGCCAGCAGCGTAGGAGTTGGGAGCGGGGAGGAGACCCAGTACTTC. The rearrangement links TRBV9 to TRBJ2-5; 7 nucleotides agree with TRBD2. Germline V CDR1 and CDR2: SGDLS, YYNGEE. With V trimmed by 0 bases and J by 5 bases, 10 bases remained unmatched. This CDR3 has 16 residues.

The chain joins TRBV10-2 to TRBJ1-6; 7 bases map to TRBD1. The germline V gene has CDR1 WSHSY and CDR2 SAAADI. The CDR3 extends over 15 amino acids. J lost 6 bases, V lost 4 bases, and 6 bases had no gene match. This CDR3 is CASSGGTASNSPLHF. The CDR3 DNA reads TGCGCCAGCAGTGGGGGGACAGCTTCTAATTCACCCCTCCACTTT.